The clone carrying this T cell receptor beta chain turned up a few times. V was pared by 0 bases and J by 4 bases, with 13 bases between. The CDR3 is 15 residues long. CDR1 and CDR2 from the germline V gene are SGHDN and FVKESK. This record belongs to a study of PD-L1 blockade in urothelial cancer. Study overall: The study started patients on atezolizumab at some point between 2013 and 2014, giving 1,200 mg intravenously every 3 weeks. Analyzed time points were 3 weeks (second dose) and 6 weeks after therapy began. Median blood clonality was around 0.08, with about 80,000 unique TCRs.

The repertoire was sequenced with immunoSEQ multiplex PCR; TCRdb's copy has only in-frame clones and lacks some. Among around 110,000 clones listed, around 89% were seen once. The time point was: peripheral blood 6 weeks after treatment start. Patients' cancers were locally advanced or metastatic urothelial carcinomas. The sequences come from PBMCs, collected around atezolizumab (anti-PD-L1) treatment. This chain uses TRBV14 with TRBJ2-7, with D possibly being TRBD1 (6 bases). This TCR was recovered from a man aged 60-69 years with urothelial cancer. This chain's CDR3 is CASSQDGRGWYEQYF. In nucleotides, the CDR3 is TGTGCCAGCAGCCAAGACGGCAGGGGCTGGTACGAGCAGTACTTC.